Listed below are T cell receptor beta chains from one sample, sequenced in a study of radiotherapy plus CTLA-4 blockade in lung cancer. The assay was immunoSEQ multiplex PCR, and TCRdb's table has in-frame clones only and misses some. The table lists around 72,000 clones, around 82% of them singletons, with 7% to 8.5% in the top ten. Sample: peripheral blood, taken from a patient treated with radiotherapy plus ipilimumab. The receptors originated from a human donor with non-small cell lung cancer who had a complete response to radiotherapy plus ipilimumab. Both conserved end residues are part of each CDR3. A D gene is named only where the DNA matches it firmly. Only part of the rows carry a size: once, few, many, or a class if the clone is expanded.

d_call | clone_size | j_call | v_call | cdr3_aa | cdr3_nt
- | - | TRBJ1-1 | TRBV27 | CASSGRSMNTEAFF | TGTGCCAGCAGTGGGCGGAGCATGAACACTGAAGCTTTCTTT
- | - | TRBJ1-5 | TRBV5-1 | CASSLEGLSDQPQHF | TGCGCCAGCAGCTTGGAAGGGTTGTCGGATCAGCCCCAGCATTTT
- | - | TRBJ2-1 | TRBV11-2 | CASRPRDSNEQFF | TGTGCCAGCAGACCGCGGGACAGCAATGAGCAGTTCTTC
- | medium-sized | TRBJ2-1 | TRBV11-3 | CASSPSVFSYNEQFF | TGTGCCAGCAGCCCTAGCGTCTTCTCCTACAATGAGCAGTTCTTC
- | - | TRBJ1-3 | TRBV7-2 | CASSPRGGGAGNTIYF | TGTGCCAGCAGCCCTCGTGGGGGAGGGGCTGGAAACACCATATATTTT
TRBD1 | few | TRBJ1-5 | TRBV30 | CAWSDRADQPQHF | TGTGCCTGGTCTGACAGGGCGGATCAGCCCCAGCATTTT
- | - | TRBJ1-6 | TRBV6-4 | CASRARGDNSPLHF | TGTGCCAGCAGGGCCAGGGGAGATAATTCACCCCTCCACTTT
TRBD2 | - | TRBJ2-1 | TRBV19 | CASSKWAGAGYNEQFF | TGTGCCAGTAGTAAGTGGGCGGGAGCGGGATACAATGAGCAGTTCTTC
TRBD1 | - | TRBJ2-1 | TRBV5-6 | CASTRDRGWGEQFF | TGTGCCAGCACCCGGGACAGGGGTTGGGGTGAGCAGTTCTTC
TRBD1 | - | TRBJ1-6 | TRBV4-1 | CASSRLTGAFYSPLHF | TGCGCCAGCAGCCGACTGACAGGGGCGTTTTATTCACCCCTCCACTTT
- | few | TRBJ2-7 | TRBV18 | CASSPGLFYEQYF | TGTGCCAGCTCACCGGGACTGTTTTACGAGCAGTACTTC
- | - | TRBJ1-1 | TRBV25-1 | CASTKNTEAFF | TGTGCCAGCACTAAGAACACTGAAGCTTTCTTT
- | - | TRBJ1-5 | TRBV5-5 | CASSLTTKAQPQHF | TGTGCCAGCAGCTTGACCACCAAGGCACAGCCCCAGCATTTT
- | - | TRBJ2-3 | TRBV9 | CASSPPVWESTDTQYF | TGTGCCAGCAGCCCCCCAGTGTGGGAAAGCACAGATACGCAGTATTTT
- | - | TRBJ2-3 | TRBV5-4 | CASSPSTDTQYF | TGTGCCAGCAGCCCTTCTACGGATACGCAGTATTTT
TRBD2 | - | TRBJ2-2 | TRBV9 | CASSVEAGGRATGELFF | TGTGCCAGCAGCGTAGAAGCTGGCGGGAGGGCCACCGGGGAGCTGTTTTTT
- | many | TRBJ1-1 | TRBV2 | CASRGPTETEAFF | TGTGCCAGCAGGGGTCCGACAGAAACTGAAGCTTTCTTT
- | - | TRBJ1-2 | TRBV6-1 | CASSEEGVRTYYGYTF | TGTGCCAGCAGTGAAGAGGGGGTGAGAACCTACTATGGCTACACCTTC
- | - | TRBJ2-4 | TRBV27 | CASSSKLRKNIQYF | TGTGCCAGCAGTTCCAAACTTCGTAAAAACATTCAGTACTTC
TRBD1 | - | TRBJ1-4 | TRBV18 | CASSPEGAGEKLFF | TGTGCCAGCTCACCAGAGGGGGCAGGCGAAAAACTGTTTTTT
- | - | TRBJ1-5 | TRBV7-6 | CASSPGDRQPQHF | TGTGCCAGCAGCCCCGGAGATCGTCAGCCCCAGCATTTT
- | - | TRBJ1-1 | TRBV6-5 | CASSYRGRFGEAFF | TGTGCCAGCAGTTATCGGGGGCGGTTCGGTGAAGCTTTCTTT
- | - | TRBJ1-2 | TRBV6-6 | CASTDRPQGTDGYTF | TGTGCCAGCACCGATCGACCTCAGGGAACGGATGGCTACACCTTC
- | - | TRBJ1-2 | TRBV27 | CASRFRDTRRKDYGYTF | TGTGCCAGCAGATTCCGGGACACCCGGCGCAAAGACTATGGCTACACCTTC
- | - | TRBJ1-1 | TRBV18 | CASSPEGRGNTEAFF | TGTGCCAGCTCACCGGAGGGACGGGGTAACACTGAAGCTTTCTTT
- | - | TRBJ1-3 | TRBV7-2 | CASSPSRGISGNTIYF | TGTGCCAGCAGCCCTAGCCGGGGAATCTCTGGAAACACCATATATTTT
TRBD1 | - | TRBJ1-2 | TRBV10-3 | CAISESGQGAYGYTF | TGTGCCATCAGTGAGTCCGGACAGGGGGCATATGGCTACACCTTC
TRBD2 | - | TRBJ2-1 | TRBV9 | CASSVDGRERGRGQFF | TGTGCCAGCAGCGTAGACGGGAGGGAGCGGGGTCGTGGGCAGTTCTTC
- | once | TRBJ2-3 | TRBV25-1 | CASSLRDRDTQYF | TGTGCCAGCAGTCTTAGAGACCGAGATACGCAGTATTTT
- | - | TRBJ1-2 | TRBV4-3 | CASSQGHGANYGYTF | TGCGCCAGCAGCCAAGGCCATGGAGCTAACTATGGCTACACCTTC
- | - | TRBJ1-1 | TRBV2 | CASSAMNTEAFF | TGTGCCAGCAGTGCGATGAACACTGAAGCTTTCTTT
TRBD1 | - | TRBJ2-7 | TRBV2 | CASSLGQGEQYF | TGTGCCAGCAGCCTCGGACAGGGCGAGCAGTACTTC